This T cell receptor beta chain was sequenced during a study of cytomegalovirus exposure and HLA in healthy donors. General study findings and limits: Reports state that TCR beta sequences accurately predicted most subjects' HLA-A and HLA-B alleles.

Concerning this clone itself: Its antigen is still unknown.

PCR involved 60 Vbeta and 13 Jbeta primers. Sequenced by immunoSEQ multiplex PCR; TCRdb stores in-frame clones only, minus some. This sample has 150,000 to 200,000 clones, with almost 80% found just once. Material: PBMCs. The TCR sequence derives from a young man in good health and CMV-seropositive.

CDR3 sequence reads: CASSRAHRGGEQYF. In DNA, the CDR3 is TGTGCCAGTAGCCGGGCCCACAGGGGCGGCGAGCAGTACTTC. The genes are TRBV19 and TRBJ2-7; 7 nucleotides agree with TRBD1. This CDR3 comprises 14 residues. J gave up 6 bases and V 6 bases, and 11 bases lay outside the gene matches. CDR1 LNHDA and CDR2 SQIVND come from the germline V gene (reference sequence).